This TCR beta chain was recorded in a study of shared clonotypes between healthy human individuals. Assay: immunoSEQ multiplex PCR; the TCRdb copy retains only in-frame clones and omits some. The sample lists nearly 1,000,000 clones, 76% occurring once. V was pared by 3 bases and J by 0 bases, with 12 bases between. Per the germline V gene, CDR1 is SGHTA and CDR2 is FQGNSA. The length of the CDR3 is 15 residues. This rearrangement joins TRBV7-2 to TRBJ2-7; TRBD1 might be the D (5 bases). This receptor was taken from a man aged 18 to 35 in good health. The sample consisted of memory CD4+ T cells sorted from blood. Subset: CD45RA-negative fraction. The CDR3 bases are TGTGCCAGCAGCTTTAAAGCCGACAGCTCCTACGAGCAGTACTTC. Encoded protein: CASSFKADSSYEQYF.